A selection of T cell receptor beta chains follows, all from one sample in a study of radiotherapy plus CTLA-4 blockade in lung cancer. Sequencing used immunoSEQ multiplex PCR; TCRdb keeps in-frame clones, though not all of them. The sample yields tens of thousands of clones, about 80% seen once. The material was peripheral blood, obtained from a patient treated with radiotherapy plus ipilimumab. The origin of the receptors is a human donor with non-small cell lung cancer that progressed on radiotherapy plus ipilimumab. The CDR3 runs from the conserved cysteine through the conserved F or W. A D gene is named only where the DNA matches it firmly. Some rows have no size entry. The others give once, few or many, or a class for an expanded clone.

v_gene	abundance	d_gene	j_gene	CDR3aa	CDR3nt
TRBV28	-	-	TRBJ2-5	CASSLATDLETQYF	TGTGCCAGCAGTTTAGCGACGGATCTCGAGACCCAGTACTTC
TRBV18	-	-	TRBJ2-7	CASSPPSRPSYEQYF	TGTGCCAGCTCACCACCGAGCAGGCCATCCTACGAGCAGTACTTC
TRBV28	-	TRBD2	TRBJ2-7	CASKGGRSWEQYF	TGTGCCAGCAAGGGAGGGAGGTCGTGGGAGCAGTACTTC
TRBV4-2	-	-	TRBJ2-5	CASSQGRAATQYF	TGTGCCAGCAGCCAGGGCAGGGCCGCGACCCAGTACTTC
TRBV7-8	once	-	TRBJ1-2	CASSLDRDYGYTF	TGTGCCAGCAGCTTAGACAGGGACTATGGCTACACCTTC
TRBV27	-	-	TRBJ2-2	CASSLFGQSTTGELFF	TGTGCCAGCAGTTTATTCGGGCAGTCAACCACCGGGGAGCTGTTTTTT
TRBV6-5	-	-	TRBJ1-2	CASSVTGRYGYTF	TGTGCCAGCAGTGTGACAGGCCGCTATGGCTACACCTTC
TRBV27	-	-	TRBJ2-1	CASRRDSGEQFF	TGTGCCAGCAGGCGGGACTCTGGTGAGCAGTTCTTC
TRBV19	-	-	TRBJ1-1	CASSMGLEKAFF	TGTGCCAGTAGTATGGGGCTCGAAAAAGCTTTCTTT
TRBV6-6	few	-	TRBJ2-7	CASSYSGRLYEQYF	TGTGCCAGCAGTTACTCTGGGAGGCTGTACGAGCAGTACTTC
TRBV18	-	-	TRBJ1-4	CASSPTSRGNEKLFF	TGTGCCAGCTCACCAACATCCAGGGGTAATGAAAAACTGTTTTTT
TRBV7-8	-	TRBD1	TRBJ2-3	CASSYGTGARRNTQYF	TGTGCCAGCAGCTATGGGACAGGGGCCCGGCGCAATACGCAGTATTTT
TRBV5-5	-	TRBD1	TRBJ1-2	CASSTRTGGGYGYTF	TGTGCCAGCAGCACGCGGACAGGGGGCGGGTATGGCTACACCTTC
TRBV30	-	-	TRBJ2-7	CAGADSRYEQYF	TGTGCCGGGGCGGACAGCCGCTACGAGCAGTACTTC
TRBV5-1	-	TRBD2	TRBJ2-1	CASSRLAGVPGNEQFF	TGCGCCAGCAGCAGACTAGCGGGGGTACCCGGGAATGAGCAGTTCTTC
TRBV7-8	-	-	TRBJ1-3	CASRDGHSGNTIYF	TGTGCCAGCAGGGACGGGCACTCTGGAAACACCATATATTTT
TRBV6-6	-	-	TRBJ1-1	CASSLPSDKAFF	TGTGCCAGCAGTCTACCATCAGATAAAGCTTTCTTT
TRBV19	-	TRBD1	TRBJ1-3	CASSFLGTGGSSGNTIYF	TGTGCCAGTAGTTTCCTCGGGACAGGGGGATCCTCTGGAAACACCATATATTTT
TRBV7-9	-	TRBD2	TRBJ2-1	CASSLFLAGDEQFF	TGTGCCAGCAGCTTATTTCTAGCGGGGGATGAGCAGTTCTTC
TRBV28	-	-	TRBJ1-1	CASSLSSPGGTEAFF	TGTGCCAGCAGTTTATCCAGCCCAGGTGGGACTGAAGCTTTCTTT
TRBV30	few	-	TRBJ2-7	CAWSLDTRYEQYF	TGTGCCTGGAGTTTAGACACCCGCTACGAGCAGTACTTC
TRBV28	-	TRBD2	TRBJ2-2	CASLGTSGRAGHTGELFF	TGTGCCAGCCTCGGGACTAGCGGGAGGGCTGGCCACACCGGGGAGCTGTTTTTT
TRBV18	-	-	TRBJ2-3	CASSPEHPTDTQYF	TGTGCCAGCTCACCCGAGCATCCCACAGATACGCAGTATTTT
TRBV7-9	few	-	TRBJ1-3	CASSLSISGNTIYF	TGTGCCAGCAGCTTGTCGATCTCTGGAAACACCATATATTTT
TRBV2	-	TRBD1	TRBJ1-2	CASTTGAGYGYTF	TGTGCCAGCACTACAGGGGCAGGCTATGGCTACACCTTC
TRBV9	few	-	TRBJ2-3	CASSVDTTDTQYF	TGTGCCAGCAGCGTAGACACCACAGATACGCAGTATTTT
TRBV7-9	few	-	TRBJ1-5	CASSLEVGGVGQPQHF	TGTGCCAGCAGCTTAGAAGTGGGAGGCGTCGGTCAGCCCCAGCATTTT
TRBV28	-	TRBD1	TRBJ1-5	CASRPSTGWNQPQHF	TGTGCCAGCAGACCGTCGACAGGGTGGAATCAGCCCCAGCATTTT
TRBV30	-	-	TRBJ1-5	CAWRIARAISPQHF	TGTGCCTGGAGGATTGCCAGGGCTATCAGCCCCCAGCATTTT
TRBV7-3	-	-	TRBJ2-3	CASSPQGRRSTDTQYF	TGTGCCAGCAGCCCCCAGGGACGTAGAAGCACAGATACGCAGTATTTT
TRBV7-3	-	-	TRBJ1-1	CASSPGPQNTEAFF	TGTGCCAGCAGCCCTGGGCCGCAGAACACTGAAGCTTTCTTT
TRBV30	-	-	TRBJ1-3	CAWSHGRSSGNTIYF	TGTGCCTGGAGTCACGGACGGAGCTCTGGAAACACCATATATTTT
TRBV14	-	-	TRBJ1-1	CASSRLVADTEAFF	TGTGCCAGCAGCCGCCTAGTTGCGGACACTGAAGCTTTCTTT
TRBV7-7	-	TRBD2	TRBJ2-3	CASSEGLAGYTDTQYF	TGTGCCAGCAGCGAAGGACTAGCGGGGTATACAGATACGCAGTATTTT
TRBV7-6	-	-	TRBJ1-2	CASSLGEGNYGYTF	TGTGCCAGCAGCTTAGGGGAGGGGAACTATGGCTACACCTTC
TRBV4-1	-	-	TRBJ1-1	CASSQESGQNTEAFF	TGCGCCAGCAGCCAAGAGTCAGGACAGAACACTGAAGCTTTCTTT
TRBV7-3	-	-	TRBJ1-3	CASKVLLEAGNTIYF	TGTGCCAGCAAAGTTTTACTTGAAGCTGGAAACACCATATATTTT
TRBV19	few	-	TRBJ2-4	CASSIAVYSKNIQYF	TGTGCCAGTAGTATAGCGGTGTACAGCAAAAACATTCAGTACTTC
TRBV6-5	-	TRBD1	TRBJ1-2	CASSYSGTGEAYTF	TGTGCCAGCAGTTACTCGGGGACAGGGGAAGCCTACACCTTC
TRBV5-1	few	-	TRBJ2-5	CASSPAGLQETQYF	TGCGCCAGCAGCCCCGCCGGGCTCCAAGAGACCCAGTACTTC
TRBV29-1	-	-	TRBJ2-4	CSVSVDAAKNIQYF	TGCAGCGTTTCCGTAGATGCAGCCAAAAACATTCAGTACTTC
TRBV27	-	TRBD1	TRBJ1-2	CASSSSGTGRGYTF	TGTGCCAGCAGTTCTTCCGGGACAGGGCGTGGCTACACCTTC